These 10 T cell receptor beta chains originate from one sample sequenced in a study of beta chain features in type 1 diabetes. Sequenced material consisted of expressed TCRB transcripts (all of the isolated RNA was reverse transcribed). Clones were read by immunoSEQ multiplex PCR, and TCRdb kept only the in-frame ones, dropping some. The sample holds fewer than 65,000 clones, around three fifths seen once. The sample comprised Tregs from blood. These receptors were taken from a young woman in good health.

In its sample, this clone was seen a few times. The gene calls are TRBV5-1 and TRBJ2-3; 7 bases map to TRBD2. CDR3 length equals 16 residues. Per germline, CDR1 SGHRS and CDR2 YFSETQ. V shed 7 bases, J shed 0 bases, and the junction held 11 bases outside the gene matches. CDR3 in DNA: TGCGCCAGCCGGAGAGGAGCGGGGAGTAGCACAGATACGCAGTATTTT. Translation: CASRRGAGSSTDTQYF.

The gene calls are TRBV4-1 and TRBJ2-1; 13 bases match TRBD2. The CDR3 is 16 amino acids. CDR1 is MGHRA, CDR2 YSYEKL, per germline. V lost 3 bases to trimming and J lost 11 bases; unmatched junction nucleotides: 10. This chain's CDR3 is CASSQELAGGPAQQFF. CDR3 bases: TGCGCCAGCAGCCAGGAACTAGCGGGAGGGCCTGCGCAGCAGTTCTTC.

The chain joins TRBV7-9 to TRBJ2-5; weak D call: TRBD2 (5 bases). V lost 5 bases and J 7 bases, leaving 17 bases between the germline ends. The CDR3 loop spans 14 amino acids. The germline CDR1 and CDR2 sequences are SEHNR and FQNEAQ (reference sequence). For the CDR3, the DNA is TGTGCCAGCAGCCTTCTCGACTATCACGGGACCCAGTACTTC. This translates into CASSLLDYHGTQYF.

This chain joins TRBV5-1 and TRBJ2-1; 14 nucleotides agree with TRBD2. CDR1 and CDR2 (germline): SGHRS, YFSETQ. V was pared by 0 bases and J by 9 bases, with 2 bases of the junction left unmatched. The CDR3 runs 15 residues. The CDR3 DNA reads as TGCGCCAGCAGCTTGGCTGGACTAGCGGGAGGTGAGCAGTTCTTC. Translation: CASSLAGLAGGEQFF.

V usage is TRBV2 and J usage is TRBJ2-1; a weak D match, TRBD1 (6 bases). The V gene's germline CDR1 is SNHLY and CDR2 FYNNEI. V was trimmed by 5 bases and J by 7 bases, leaving 15 bases between them. The CDR3 runs 14 residues. CDR3 in DNA: TGTGCCAGCAGTAGGGATGGGGGCAGGAATGAGCAGTTCTTC. Translation gives CASSRDGGRNEQFF. Filled out from reference TRBV2 and TRBJ2-1, the complete variable domain reads EPEVTQTPSHQVTQMGQEVILRCVPISNHLYFYWYRQILGQKVEFLVSFYNNEISEKSEIFDDQFSVERPDGSNFTLKIRSTKLEDSAMYFCASSRDGGRNEQFFGPGTRLTVL.

The CDR3 sequence is CASSSPGQGNQPQHF. In DNA, the CDR3 is TGTGCCAGTAGTAGTCCGGGACAGGGCAATCAGCCCCAGCATTTT. The chain recombines TRBV19 with TRBJ1-5; 8 bases line up with TRBD1. The CDR3 is made up of 15 amino acids. In germline, CDR1 is LNHDA, CDR2 SQIVND (reference sequence). Trimming cost V 4 bases and J 2 bases; bases outside gene matches: 4. The full variable domain, completed using reference TRBV19 and TRBJ1-5, is DGGITQSPKYLFRKEGQNVTLSCEQNLNHDAMYWYRQDPGQGLRLIYYSQIVNDFQKGDIAEGYSVSREKKESFPLTVTSAQKNPTAFYLCASSSPGQGNQPQHFGDGTRLSIL.

This chain uses TRBV11-2 with TRBJ2-3; TRBD1 is a possible D gene (5 bases). Deletions cut 4 bases from V and 3 bases from J, with 14 bases between. CDR1 and CDR2 (germline): SGHAT, FQNNGV. The CDR3 is 15 residues long. Here the CDR3 DNA reads TGTGCCAGCAGCTATGACAGCCGAGAGACAGATACGCAGTATTTT. This translates into CASSYDSRETDTQYF.

This chain connects TRBV6-1 to TRBJ2-3, with 9 bases aligning to TRBD1. Germline lookup yields CDR1 MNHNS and CDR2 SASEGT. CDR3 length: 15 amino acids. Trimming removed 6 bases from V and 1 base from J; junction bases left unmatched: 5. The CDR3 sequence is CASRLGDRGTDTQYF. The CDR3 nucleotides are TGTGCCAGCAGATTAGGGGACAGGGGCACAGATACGCAGTATTTT.

The chain couples TRBV7-9 to TRBJ2-3; the match to TRBD2 covers 8 bases. Looked up from germline, CDR1 is SEHNR and CDR2 is FQNEAQ (reference sequence). V dropped 8 bases and J dropped 4; count of bases not matched to a gene: 5. The CDR3 has 13 residues. CDR3 DNA: TGTGCCAGCGGTTTACTAGCGGCAGATACGCAGTATTTT. This codes for CASGLLAADTQYF.

This clone came up once. The genes are TRBV12-5 and TRBJ2-7; 7 bases map to TRBD1. This CDR3 contains 14 residues. Trimming took 5 bases from V and 2 from J; bases not matched to a gene: 6. CDR1 and CDR2 from the germline V gene are LGHNT and FRNRAP. The DNA for the CDR3 is TGTGCTAGTGGTACAGGGGATGGCCCCTACGAGCAGTACTTC. Translation gives CASGTGDGPYEQYF.